The 8 T cell receptor beta chains in this list originate from one sample, sequenced in a study of shared clonotypes between healthy human individuals. Profiling relied on immunoSEQ multiplex PCR, and the TCRdb table lists in-frame clones only, not all of them. Of 2,500,000 or so clones in the sample, around 90% were seen once. Specimen: naive CD4+ T cells sorted from blood. Subset: CD45RA+ positively selected. Every receptor here comes from a man aged 18 to 30 in good health.

The chain has TRBV7-9 and TRBJ1-6; 7 bases are a match to TRBD1. The CDR3 contains 16 residues. Germline values: CDR1 SEHNR, CDR2 FQNEAQ (reference sequence). With 0 bases clipped from V and 4 bases from J, the junction kept 3 bases outside the gene matches. The CDR3: CASSLAGTEYNSPLHF. Here the CDR3 DNA reads TGTGCCAGCAGCTTAGCCGGGACAGAGTATAATTCACCCCTCCACTTT.

As to this clone: Germline and junction disagree at one end, which may indicate a read error. The genes are TRBV7-7 and TRBJ2-2; 9 positions match TRBD1. The CDR3 is made up of 15 amino acids. Per the germline V gene, CDR1 is SSHAT and CDR2 is FNYEAQ (reference sequence). CDR3 coding DNA: TGTGCTAGCAGCTTAAGGACAGGGGACACCGGGGAGCTGTTTTTT. Translating it yields CASSLRTGDTGELFF.

The rearrangement links TRBV28 to TRBJ1-3; 7 bases line up with TRBD1. This CDR3 comprises 16 residues. In germline, CDR1 is MDHEN, CDR2 SYDVKM. V shed 5 bases, J shed 2 bases, and the junction held 9 bases outside the gene matches. This chain's CDR3 is CASSPQDRAAGNTIYF. The DNA of the CDR3 is TGTGCCAGCAGTCCCCAAGACAGGGCCGCTGGAAACACCATATATTTT.

This chain joins TRBV6-5 and TRBJ2-5; D is unclear. Germline V gene lookup returns CDR1 MNHEY and CDR2 SVGAGI. V shed 4 bases and J shed 1 base, with 4 bases lying between them. This CDR3 has 12 amino acids. The CDR3 sequence is CASSFVQETQYF. The CDR3 region has the DNA TGTGCCAGCAGTTTCGTCCAAGAGACCCAGTACTTC.

This chain uses TRBV19 with TRBJ1-5; 7 bases fit TRBD1. V lost 5 bases and J lost 3; bases outside the gene matches: 1. Germline CDR1 LNHDA, CDR2 SQIVND (reference sequence). The CDR3 consists of 13 residues. The CDR3 is CASSDRVNQPQHF. In DNA form, the CDR3 reads TGTGCCAGTAGTGACAGGGTCAATCAGCCCCAGCATTTT.

The V call is TRBV4-3, the J call TRBJ2-3, with 10 bases identical to TRBD2. Germline CDR1 LGHNA, CDR2 YSLEER. V shed 1 base, J shed 5 bases, and the junction held 18 bases outside the gene matches. The length of the CDR3 is 20 residues. Here the CDR3 reads CASSQAVRSPSGSVLDTQYF. The CDR3 nucleotides read TGCGCCAGCAGCCAAGCCGTACGCTCTCCTAGCGGGAGTGTCCTAGATACGCAGTATTTT.

This clone was counted a single time. The V and J genes are TRBV18 and TRBJ1-2; weak D call: TRBD1 (5 bases). This CDR3 is 14 amino acids long. Trimming removed 6 bases from V and 4 bases from J, with 15 bases in between. Germline V gene data show CDR1 as KGHSH and CDR2 as LQKENI. CDR3: CASSPTGGSYGYTF. The CDR3 region has the DNA TGTGCCAGCTCTCCAACGGGGGGGAGCTATGGCTACACCTTC.

The chain links TRBV7-3 to TRBJ2-2; D is unresolved. The CDR3 totals 13 residues. V lost 8 bases, J lost 2 bases, and 9 bases lay in between. Germline CDR1 reads SGHTA; CDR2 reads FQGTGA. The CDR3, as DNA: TGTGCCAGCCGCGGTGCAAACACCGGGGAGCTGTTTTTT. It yields the protein CASRGANTGELFF.